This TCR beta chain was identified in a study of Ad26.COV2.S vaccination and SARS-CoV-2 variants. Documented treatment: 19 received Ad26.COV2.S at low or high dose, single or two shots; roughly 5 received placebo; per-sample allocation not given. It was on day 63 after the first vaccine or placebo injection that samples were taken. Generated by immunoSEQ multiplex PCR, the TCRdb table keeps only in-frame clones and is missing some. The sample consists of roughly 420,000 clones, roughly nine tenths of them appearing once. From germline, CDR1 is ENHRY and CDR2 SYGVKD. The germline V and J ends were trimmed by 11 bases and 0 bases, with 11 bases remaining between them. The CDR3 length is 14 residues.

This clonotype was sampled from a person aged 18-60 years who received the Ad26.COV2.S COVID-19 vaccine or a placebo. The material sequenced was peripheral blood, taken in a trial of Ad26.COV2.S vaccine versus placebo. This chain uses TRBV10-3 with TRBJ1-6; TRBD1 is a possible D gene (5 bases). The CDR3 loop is CASCDSSYNSPLHF. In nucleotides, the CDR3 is TGTGCCTCGTGCGACAGCTCCTATAATTCACCCCTCCACTTT.